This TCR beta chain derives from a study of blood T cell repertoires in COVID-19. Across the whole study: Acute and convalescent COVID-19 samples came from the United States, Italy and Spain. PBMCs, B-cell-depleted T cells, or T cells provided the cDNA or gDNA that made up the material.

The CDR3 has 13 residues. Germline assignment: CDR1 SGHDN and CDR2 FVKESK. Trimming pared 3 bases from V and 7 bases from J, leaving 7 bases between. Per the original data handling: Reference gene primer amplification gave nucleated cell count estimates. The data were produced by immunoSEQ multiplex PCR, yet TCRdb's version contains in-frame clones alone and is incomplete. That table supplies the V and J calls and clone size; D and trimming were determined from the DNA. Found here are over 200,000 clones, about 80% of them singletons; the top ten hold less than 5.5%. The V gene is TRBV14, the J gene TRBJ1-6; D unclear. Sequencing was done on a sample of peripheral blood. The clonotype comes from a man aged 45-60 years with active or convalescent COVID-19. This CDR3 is CASSQSGNSPLHF. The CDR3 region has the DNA TGTGCCAGCAGCCAGTCGGGGAATTCACCCCTCCACTTT.